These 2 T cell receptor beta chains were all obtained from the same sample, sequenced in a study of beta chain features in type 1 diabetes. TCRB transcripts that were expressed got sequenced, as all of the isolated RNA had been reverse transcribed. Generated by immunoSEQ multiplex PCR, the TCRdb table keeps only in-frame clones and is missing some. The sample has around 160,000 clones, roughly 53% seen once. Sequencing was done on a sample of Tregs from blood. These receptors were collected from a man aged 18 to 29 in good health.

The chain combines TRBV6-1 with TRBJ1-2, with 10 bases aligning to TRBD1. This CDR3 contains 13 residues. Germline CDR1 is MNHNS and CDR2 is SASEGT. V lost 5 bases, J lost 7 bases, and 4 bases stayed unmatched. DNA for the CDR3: TGTGCCAGCAGTCCGACAGGGGGCCTTGGCTACACCTTC. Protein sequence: CASSPTGGLGYTF.

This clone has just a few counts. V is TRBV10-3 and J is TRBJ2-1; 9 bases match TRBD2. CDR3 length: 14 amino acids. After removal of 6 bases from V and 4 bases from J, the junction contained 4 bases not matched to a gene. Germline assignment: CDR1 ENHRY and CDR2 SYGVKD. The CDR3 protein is CAISGLAGYNEQFF. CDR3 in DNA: TGTGCCATCAGCGGGCTAGCGGGGTACAATGAGCAGTTCTTC.